These 4 T cell receptor beta chains were sequenced from one sample in a study of blood T cells in healthy people across ages. Sample-barcoded 5' priming and a J-beta primer mix drove a second PCR of roughly 6 to 12 cycles. One entry per CDR3 protein, called by TCRdb with MiXCR from the 5' RACE reads. The sample lists 1.5 million to 2 million distinct CDR3 sequences; less than 50% were seen once. Sequencing was done on a sample of blood. The receptor source for this set is a woman between 40 and 50 years old in good health.

The CDR3 loop reads CASSEDRGYEKLFF. The CDR3 bases are TGCGCCAGCAGCGAGGACAGGGGATATGAAAAACTGTTTTTT. V gene TRBV5-1 combines with J gene TRBJ1-4; TRBD1 agrees at 9 bases. Trimming cost V 4 bases and J 6 bases; bases outside gene matches: 4. This CDR3 region has 14 residues. Looked up from germline, CDR1 is SGHRS and CDR2 is YFSETQ.

In nucleotides, the CDR3 is TGCAGTGCCCCTGGACTAGCGGGGGGGCTAGCCAAAAACATTCAGTACTTC. Translated: CSAPGLAGGLAKNIQYF. The chain employs TRBV20-1 and TRBJ2-4, with TRBD2 identical over 15 bases. Germline V CDR1 and CDR2: DFQATT, SNEGSKA (reference sequence). The CDR3 covers 17 residues. The V and J ends lost 6 bases and 0 bases, in that order; junction bases with no gene match: 6.

The genes are TRBV20-1 and TRBJ2-7, with D tentatively TRBD2 (5 bases). Trimming shortened V by 3 bases and J by 3 bases, and 12 bases separated the two germline ends. CDR3 length equals 13 residues. Germline V CDR1 and CDR2: DFQATT, SNEGSKA (reference sequence). The CDR3 DNA is TGCAGTGCTAGGCTTGCGGCGGGCTACGAGCAGTACTTC. This codes for CSARLAAGYEQYF.

V and J are TRBV6-6 and TRBJ1-6; 7 bases are shared with TRBD1. CDR1 is MNHNY, CDR2 SVGAGI, per germline (reference sequence). The CDR3 totals 17 residues. Germline trimming cut 5 bases from V and 0 bases from J; bases unmatched to any gene: 7. CDR3: CASSLQGRGSYNSPLHF. The CDR3 DNA follows: TGTGCCAGCAGTCTACAGGGGAGGGGCTCCTATAATTCACCCCTCCACTTT.